This TCR beta chain is from a study of T cells in tuberculosis. Germline V gene sequence: CDR1 KGHSH, CDR2 LQKENI. This CDR3 spans 16 amino acids. Trimming cost V 3 bases and J 2 bases, with 16 bases left between them. Some clones are missing from TCRdb's copy, which holds only in-frame ones; the method was immunoSEQ multiplex PCR. The data hold tens of thousands of clones, with approximately 94% observed a single time. The specimen was PBMCs. The chain recombines TRBV18 with TRBJ1-2, with D maybe TRBD1 (6 bases). This TCR came from a donor under 30 with latent tuberculosis or without tuberculosis infection. Some clones in this sample may be carry-over from other donors' samples. CDR3 sequence reads: CASSPTGSNLNYGYTF. The CDR3 nucleotides are TGTGCCAGCTCACCGACAGGCTCGAACTTAAACTATGGCTACACCTTC.